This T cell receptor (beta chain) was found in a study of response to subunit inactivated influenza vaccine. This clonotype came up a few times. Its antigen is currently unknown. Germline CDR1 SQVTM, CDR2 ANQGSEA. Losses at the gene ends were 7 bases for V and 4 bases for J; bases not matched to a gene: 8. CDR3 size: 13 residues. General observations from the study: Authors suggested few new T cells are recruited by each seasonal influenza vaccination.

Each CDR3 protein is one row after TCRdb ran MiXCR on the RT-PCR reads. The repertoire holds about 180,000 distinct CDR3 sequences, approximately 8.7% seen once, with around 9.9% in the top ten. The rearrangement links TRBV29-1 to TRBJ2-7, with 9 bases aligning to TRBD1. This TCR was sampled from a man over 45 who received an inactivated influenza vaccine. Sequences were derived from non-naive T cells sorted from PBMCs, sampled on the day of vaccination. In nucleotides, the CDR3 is TGCAGCGCCAGGACAGGGGCCGGTTACGAGCAGTACTTC. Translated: CSARTGAGYEQYF.